Each of the 11 T cell receptor beta chains below was sequenced from the same sample in a study of blood T cell repertoires in COVID-19. Using immunoSEQ multiplex PCR, the repertoire was profiled, and TCRdb retains in-frame clones only, with some absent. This table holds some 400,000 clones, about 89% found once. Sequenced input: PBMCs or T cells enriched from blood (not recorded which). The source of these receptors is a man between 25 and 39 years old who had recovered from COVID-19.

In this sample, this clone turned up once. The rearrangement joins TRBV7-9 to TRBJ1-1; 7 bases agree with TRBD1. Germline CDR1 reads SEHNR; CDR2 reads FQNEAQ (reference sequence). The CDR3 sequence is 14 residues long. J was trimmed by 1 base and V by 4 bases; bases with no gene match: 3. The CDR3: CASSSRDRNTEAFF. The DNA for the CDR3 is TGTGCCAGCAGCTCCCGGGACAGGAACACTGAAGCTTTCTTT.

The table lists this clone with a count of one. This chain links TRBV6-6 with TRBJ2-7; perhaps TRBD1 as D (5 bases). Germline CDR1 and CDR2: MNHNY and SVGAGI (reference sequence). Trimming left V 6 bases short and J 5 bases short, with 14 bases between. There are 13 residues in the CDR3. CDR3 in amino acids: CASRAGIDDEQYF. The CDR3 DNA reads as TGTGCCAGCAGGGCAGGGATCGACGACGAGCAGTACTTC.

This clone was found once. The chain is built from TRBV4-2 and TRBJ1-2; TRBD1 agrees at 10 bases. V shed 0 bases, J shed 5 bases, and the junction held 3 bases outside the gene matches. There are 15 residues in the CDR3. Germline CDR1 LGHNA, CDR2 YNFKEQ. The CDR3 loop is CASSQDWTGGYGYTF. CDR3 nucleotides: TGTGCCAGCAGCCAAGATTGGACAGGGGGATATGGCTACACCTTC.

The chain couples TRBV11-2 to TRBJ1-3, with D unresolved. The V end lost 2 bases, the J end lost 8 bases, and 13 bases lay between the germline ends. Germline CDR1 and CDR2: SGHAT and FQNNGV. The CDR3 covers 14 residues. CDR3 protein: CASSLNPGWDTIYF. The CDR3 nucleotides are TGTGCCAGCAGCTTAAACCCAGGCTGGGACACCATATATTTT.

The chain uses TRBV30 and TRBJ2-7; TRBD2 is a possible D gene (6 bases). V was clipped by 7 bases and J by 1 base, with 14 bases between them. Germline V gives CDR1 GTSNPN, CDR2 SVGIG (reference sequence). This CDR3 is built from 13 residues. The CDR3 DNA follows: TGTGCCTCGGTTGGGGGACTTTCCTACGAGCAGTACTTC. This gives the protein CASVGGLSYEQYF. Together with reference TRBV30 and TRBJ2-7, the CDR3 gives the full variable domain: SQTIHQWPATLVQPVGSPLSLECTVEGTSNPNLYWYRQAAGRGLQLLFYSVGIGQISSEVPQNLSASRPQDRQFILSSKKLLLSDSGFYLCASVGGLSYEQYFGPGTRLTVT.

The CDR3 sequence: CAWRIAESGNTIYF. In nucleotides, the CDR3 is TGTGCCTGGAGGATAGCAGAGTCTGGAAACACCATATATTTT. This chain connects TRBV30 to TRBJ1-3; no definite D call. CDR3 length equals 14 residues. The V gene's germline CDR1 is GTSNPN and CDR2 SVGIG (reference sequence). The V end lost 3 bases, the J end lost 1 base, and 10 bases lay between the germline ends.

There are a few counts of this clone. J is TRBJ1-2 and V is TRBV10-3; TRBD1 is a possible D gene (6 bases). V lost 6 bases and J lost 3, with 14 bases in between. This CDR3 has 14 residues. Looked up from germline, CDR1 is ENHRY and CDR2 is SYGVKD. The chain's CDR3 is CAISLGQNDYGYTF. The DNA for the CDR3 is TGTGCCATCAGCTTAGGACAGAACGACTATGGCTACACCTTC.

The chain carries TRBV7-2 and TRBJ1-2; maybe TRBD1 (5 bases). Germline loops: CDR1 SGHTA, CDR2 FQGNSA. Trimming stripped 1 base from V and 1 base from J, with 7 bases between. The CDR3 runs to 14 residues. The CDR3 nucleotides are TGTGCCAGCAGCTTAGATGACAGTAACTATGGCTACACCTTC. Translation: CASSLDDSNYGYTF.

In DNA, the CDR3 is TGTGCCAGCAGTTTCAGGGTGGTGGATCAGCCCCAGCATTTT. Translated: CASSFRVVDQPQHF. The chain is built from TRBV27 and TRBJ1-5, with a possible D match to TRBD1 (5 bases). V lost 3 bases, J lost 5 bases, and 11 bases lay in between. Germline V CDR1 and CDR2: MNHEY, SMNVEV (reference sequence). The length of the CDR3 is 14 residues.

This sequence joins TRBV24-1 and TRBJ2-3; 9 bases are shared with TRBD1. This CDR3 region has 15 residues. Germline V gives CDR1 KGHDR, CDR2 SFDVKD. Losses at the gene ends were 3 bases for V and 6 bases for J; bases not matched to a gene: 6. This CDR3 is CATSDTRTGADTQYF. CDR3 sequence (DNA): TGTGCCACCAGTGATACAAGGACAGGGGCCGATACGCAGTATTTT.

CDR3 region: CASSTDRVYNEQFF. Here the CDR3 DNA reads TGTGCCAGCAGTACGGACAGGGTCTACAATGAGCAGTTCTTC. This chain connects TRBV6-5 to TRBJ2-1; 8 bases fit TRBD1. Germline V gene data show CDR1 as MNHEY and CDR2 as SVGAGI. The V and J ends lost 5 bases and 3 bases, in that order; junction bases with no gene match: 3. The CDR3 covers 14 residues.